The clone carrying this TCR beta chain was picked up many times. Antigen: not known. Single cDNA molecules in the library carried unique molecular identifiers attached during preparation. In TCRdb, the RACE reads were re-called with MiXCR into one record per CDR3 protein. The sample yields roughly 120,000 distinct CDR3 sequences, 9.5% to 13% seen once. The V gene's germline CDR1 is DFQATT and CDR2 SNEGSKA (reference sequence). The CDR3 spans 14 residues. The V segment lost 5 bases and the J segment 1 base; nucleotides outside the gene matches: 5. Documented time point: patch test 1, 2 weeks after DPC sensitization. The treatment here: therapeutic diphenylcyclopropenone sensitization with weekly scalp DPC. The record originates from a study of human T cells and chemical hapten exposure. Whole-study results and caveats: Once DPC sensitization occurred, TCRs above 1 in 1000 frequency showed no change. Alopecia affecting every donor means their immune response may not match healthy people's.

The TCR comes from a woman in her 50s with alopecia areata. Some clones in this sample may be carry-over from other donors' samples. The V call is TRBV20-1, the J call TRBJ1-5; TRBD1 matches at 7 bases. The specimen comprised whole blood, sampled in connection with sensitization to the hapten diphenylcyclopropenone (DPC). CDR3 amino acids: CSAPTGMSNQPQHF. The CDR3 nucleotides are TGCAGTGCTCCGACAGGGATGAGCAATCAGCCCCAGCATTTT.